This is a list of T cell receptor beta chains from one sample in a study of T cells in Graves' hyperthyroidism and ophthalmopathy. Each CDR3 protein is one row after TCRdb ran MiXCR on the multiplex PCR reads. Of 600,000 or so distinct CDR3 sequences in the sample, approximately 15% were seen once. Sequenced sample: blood. The source of these receptors is a woman between 45 and 60 years old with Graves' ophthalmopathy. Both conserved end residues are part of each CDR3. A D gene is named only where the DNA matches it firmly. Clone size is shown for a subset of rows, as once, few, many or a class of expanded clone.

cdr3_length,d_call,j_call,v_call,clone_size,cdr3_aa,cdr3_nt
15,TRBD2,TRBJ2-3,TRBV20-1,many,CSAAGLAGVSDTQYF,TGCAGTGCCGCGGGACTAGCGGGAGTGTCAGATACGCAGTATTTT
13,-,TRBJ1-1,TRBV10-3,many,CAISVAGNTEAFF,TGTGCCATCAGTGTGGCGGGAAACACTGAAGCTTTCTTT
12,-,TRBJ1-2,TRBV7-2,many,CASSLAEKGYTF,TGTGCCAGCAGCTTAGCGGAAAAGGGCTACACCTTC
13,TRBD1,TRBJ1-4,TRBV10-3,-,CASSGTGAEKLFF,TGTGCCTCGTCCGGGACAGGGGCGGAAAAACTGTTTTTT
21,TRBD2,TRBJ2-3,TRBV20-1,many,CSARPYRTSGQLTLGTDTQYF,TGCAGTGCTAGACCTTATAGGACTAGCGGGCAATTAACCTTAGGCACAGATACGCAGTATTTT
16,TRBD2,TRBJ2-7,TRBV11-2,many,CASSSRLAGTSYEQYF,TGTGCCAGCAGCTCGCGACTAGCGGGCACATCCTACGAGCAGTACTTC
17,TRBD1,TRBJ2-2,TRBV4-2,-,CASSQGDRGPATGELFF,TGTGCCAGCAGCCAAGGTGACAGGGGGCCTGCCACCGGGGAGCTGTTTTTT
17,-,TRBJ2-3,TRBV5-1,many,CASSLPPPDPSTDTQYF,TGCGCCAGCAGCTTGCCCCCGCCGGATCCTAGCACAGATACGCAGTATTTT
17,TRBD2,TRBJ2-1,TRBV11-3,many,CASSSGRLAGVYNEQFF,TGTGCCAGCAGCTCCGGAAGACTAGCGGGAGTCTACAATGAGCAGTTCTTC
15,TRBD2,TRBJ2-1,TRBV12-3/TRBV12-4,-,CASSFRTSRNNEQFF,TGTGCCAGCAGTTTTAGGACTAGCAGGAACAATGAGCAGTTCTTC
15,TRBD2,TRBJ2-1,TRBV3-1,-,CASSHLAGSRRWQFF,TGTGCCAGCAGCCATCTAGCGGGCTCTAGACGTTGGCAGTTCTTC
17,TRBD2,TRBJ2-5,TRBV7-9,many,CASSLGSLAGTQETQYF,TGTGCCAGCAGCTTAGGTTCTCTAGCGGGAACCCAAGAGACCCAGTACTTC
14,-,TRBJ2-2,TRBV7-2,-,CASSPTSRSGELFF,TGTGCCAGCAGCCCTACTTCGCGCTCCGGGGAGCTGTTTTTT
19,-,TRBJ2-6,TRBV7-9,few,CASRPPGNTRVSGANVLTF,TGTGCCAGCAGACCACCGGGAAACACTAGGGTGTCTGGGGCCAACGTCCTGACTTTC
15,TRBD2,TRBJ2-7,TRBV27,many,CASSAWTSGRGEQYF,TGTGCCAGCAGTGCATGGACTAGCGGGAGGGGCGAGCAGTACTTC
16,-,TRBJ1-1,TRBV5-1,few,CASSLLGTGDGTVAFF,TGCGCCAGCAGCTTGCTGGGTACGGGGGACGGTACTGTAGCTTTCTTT
14,-,TRBJ2-1,TRBV6-1,many,CASGRLGSDNEQFF,TGTGCCAGCGGGAGATTGGGCTCGGACAATGAGCAGTTCTTC
14,TRBD2,TRBJ2-1,TRBV20-1,many,CSAVRTSGSNEQFF,TGCAGTGCGGTCAGGACTAGCGGGAGCAATGAGCAGTTCTTC
15,TRBD2,TRBJ2-3,TRBV12-3/TRBV12-4,many,CASTAGLAGPDTQYF,TGTGCCAGCACCGCAGGACTAGCGGGACCAGATACGCAGTATTTT
13,-,TRBJ2-1,TRBV14,many,CASSKSGGNEQFF,TGTGCCAGCAGCAAAAGTGGGGGGAATGAGCAGTTCTTC
14,-,TRBJ2-5,TRBV9,-,CASSPRRTSETQYF,TGTGCCAGCAGCCCCCGACGGACCTCGGAGACCCAGTACTTC
17,TRBD2,TRBJ2-5,TRBV3-1,-,CASSPRGAGAGQETQYF,TGTGCCAGCAGCCCTCGCGGAGCGGGAGCGGGACAAGAGACCCAGTACTTC
14,-,TRBJ2-5,TRBV5-1,few,CASSLSGDEETQYF,TGCGCCAGCAGCTTGTCAGGGGATGAAGAGACCCAGTACTTC
13,-,TRBJ1-1,TRBV9,-,CASSVEAGTEAFF,TGTGCCAGCAGCGTAGAGGCGGGTACTGAAGCTTTCTTT
14,-,TRBJ2-7,TRBV6-1,many,CASSEGVRGYEQYF,TGTGCCAGCAGTGAAGGCGTCAGGGGATACGAGCAGTACTTC
15,-,TRBJ2-5,TRBV7-2,many,CASSQYTGAQETQYF,TGTGCCAGCAGCCAGTATACGGGGGCCCAAGAGACCCAGTACTTC